This T cell receptor (beta chain) was found in a study of shared clonotypes between healthy human individuals. Whole-study results and caveats: Some naive CD4 clonotypes, roughly 5%, turned up in common across several donors. When compared with the clonotypes that were shared by all four sorted-subset donors, the non-shared clonotypes turned out to have lower generation probabilities. Apart from blood, nothing was sampled; tissue repertoires likely differ.

The V gene's germline CDR1 is SEHNR and CDR2 FQNEAQ (reference sequence). CDR3 size: 13 residues. Deletions cut 7 bases from V and 11 bases from J, with 18 bases between. Repertoires were generated with immunoSEQ multiplex PCR, while TCRdb's copy carries only in-frame clones and drops some. The sample lists some 1,100,000 clones; around 78% were seen once. Comment on this clone: Its specificity is not known.

A CD45RA-negative memory subset and a CD45RA+ naive subset were separated from the CD4+ cells. Specimen: memory CD4+ T cells from PBMCs. Documented subset: CD45RA-negative fraction. The receptor was derived from a man between 18 and 35 years old in good health. Some clones in this sample may be carry-over from other donors' samples. This chain connects TRBV7-9 to TRBJ2-1; D may be TRBD2 (6 bases). The CDR3 DNA is TGTGCCAGCACCAAACTAGCCGGAGGGAAGCAGTTCTTC. Protein: CASTKLAGGKQFF.